Presented here are 16 T cell receptor beta chains from one specimen sequenced in a study of T cell repertoires in Merkel cell carcinoma. TCRdb's copy holds only in-frame clones and misses some; the assay was immunoSEQ multiplex PCR. This sample carries some 14,000 clones, 76% of them seen once, and the ten largest clones take over 15%. Sequenced material: tumor tissue. These receptors all stem from an adult with Merkel cell carcinoma.

There are a few counts of this clone. V is TRBV7-2 and J is TRBJ1-5; tentative D call: TRBD1 (5 bases). The V end was cut by 6 bases, the J end by 5 bases, with 14 bases between. Germline CDR1 SGHTA, CDR2 FQGNSA. The CDR3 contains 14 residues. The CDR3 DNA sequence: TGTGCCAGCAGTTTCGGACCCAGGGATCAGCCCCAGCATTTT. Amino acids: CASSFGPRDQPQHF.

V gene TRBV5-1 combines with J gene TRBJ2-1; D is possibly TRBD2 (6 bases). There are 15 residues in the CDR3. V was trimmed by 0 bases and J by 2 bases, leaving 9 bases between them. Germline V gene lookup returns CDR1 SGHRS and CDR2 YFSETQ. The CDR3 DNA reads TGCGCCAGCAGCTTGGGGGGGAGGACCTACAATGAGCAGTTCTTC. This gives the protein CASSLGGRTYNEQFF.

This chain joins TRBV11-3 and TRBJ1-4; D remains ambiguous. V shed 7 bases and J shed 3 bases, with 9 bases lying between them. There are 13 residues in the CDR3. Germline V gene data show CDR1 as SGHNT and CDR2 as YENEEA. Here the CDR3 DNA reads TGTGCCAGCAAGGAGGGCTCTAATGAAAAACTGTTTTTT. Translated: CASKEGSNEKLFF.

J is TRBJ1-1 and V is TRBV5-1, with a tentative D call TRBD1 (5 bases). The CDR3 has 13 amino acids. Germline V CDR1 and CDR2: SGHRS, YFSETQ. V lost 3 bases to trimming and J lost 3 bases, with 9 bases between them. The CDR3 DNA follows: TGCGCCAGCAGCTCAGGACAACACACTGAAGCTTTCTTT. Translated, it gives CASSSGQHTEAFF.

This clone was found a few times. The chain uses TRBV5-1 and TRBJ2-1, with D perhaps matching TRBD1 (6 bases). The CDR3 has 16 amino acids. Trimming pared 2 bases from V and 6 bases from J, leaving 18 bases between. The germline V gene encodes CDR1 SGHRS and CDR2 YFSETQ. CDR3 in amino acids: CASSFNRDKNLNEQFF. The CDR3 nucleotides are TGCGCCAGCAGCTTCAACCGGGACAAGAATCTCAATGAGCAGTTCTTC.

The chain links TRBV2 to TRBJ1-2; the D gene is possibly TRBD1 (6 bases). Trimming stripped 4 bases from V and 4 bases from J, with 13 bases between. Germline CDR1 SNHLY, CDR2 FYNNEI. CDR3 size: 14 residues. For the CDR3, the DNA is TGTGCCAGCAGTGTCCTACAGGGAGGCTATGGCTACACCTTC. The encoded protein is CASSVLQGGYGYTF.

The rearrangement links TRBV5-6 to TRBJ2-1; 7 bases fit TRBD2. This CDR3 contains 18 residues. V was pared by 1 base and J by 8 bases, with 18 bases of the junction left unmatched. Germline V CDR1 and CDR2: SGHDT, YYEEEE. The CDR3 DNA sequence: TGTGCCAGCAGCTTGTCGTATTCCGGGACTAAAAGGGTCCATGAGCAGTTCTTC. This sequence encodes CASSLSYSGTKRVHEQFF.

V usage is TRBV4-2 and J usage is TRBJ2-7, with TRBD2 matching 7 bases. Losses at the gene ends were 3 bases for V and 0 bases for J; bases not matched to a gene: 5. The CDR3 is made up of 15 amino acids. Germline loops: CDR1 LGHNA, CDR2 YNFKEQ. The CDR3 sequence is CASSQGEGTSYEQYF. CDR3 in DNA: TGTGCCAGCAGCCAGGGGGAGGGGACCTCCTACGAGCAGTACTTC.

In this sample, this clone turned up once. V and J are TRBV7-3 and TRBJ1-1; D is undetermined. Trimming removed 5 bases from V and 6 bases from J, with 13 bases in between. CDR3 size: 13 residues. The germline V gene has CDR1 SGHTA and CDR2 FQGTGA. The CDR3 DNA reads as TGTGCCAGCAGCCTTGGGTCTGATGCTGAAGCTTTCTTT. Translating gives CASSLGSDAEAFF.

The CDR3 bases are TGTGCCAGCAGTCTACGGAGGGCTAGCGGGCGGGGGGATGGCACCGGGGAGCTGTTTTTT. Residues: CASSLRRASGRGDGTGELFF. The V gene is TRBV27, the J gene TRBJ2-2; TRBD2 agrees at 8 bases. Germline-derived CDR1 and CDR2 are MNHEY and SMNVEV (reference sequence). V was clipped by 5 bases and J by 4 bases; unmatched bases: 21. This CDR3 contains 20 residues.

The rearrangement links TRBV15 to TRBJ1-5, with 7 bases that match TRBD1. From germline, CDR1 is LNHNV and CDR2 YYDKDF (reference sequence). The CDR3 totals 18 residues. Germline trimming cut 4 bases from V and 4 bases from J; bases unmatched to any gene: 16. Written as DNA, the CDR3 is TGTGCCACCAGCACAAGCAATACAGGGGAGGTCTATAATCAGCCCCAGCATTTT. This translates into CATSTSNTGEVYNQPQHF.

The J gene is TRBJ2-2, the V gene TRBV19; D possibly corresponds to TRBD1 (6 bases). CDR1 and CDR2 (germline): LNHDA, SQIVND (reference sequence). The V end was cut by 3 bases, the J end by 4 bases, with 12 bases between. The length of the CDR3 is 15 residues. CDR3 sequence reads: CASSIVQGGTGELFF. In nucleotides, the CDR3 is TGTGCCAGTAGTATCGTACAGGGTGGCACCGGGGAGCTGTTTTTT.

The genes are TRBV5-5 and TRBJ1-1; D possibly corresponds to TRBD1 (6 bases). Trimming removed 4 bases from V and 0 bases from J, with 22 bases in between. The CDR3 extends over 18 amino acids. Germline V lookup: CDR1 SGHKS, CDR2 YYEKEE (reference sequence). CDR3 nucleotide sequence: TGTGCCAGCAGCCCCGGCAGGGGTAGTCTCTTCATGAACACTGAAGCTTTCTTT. Translation: CASSPGRGSLFMNTEAFF. The variable domain in full, completed from reference TRBV5-5 and TRBJ1-1, reads DAGVTQSPTHLIKTRGQQVTLRCSPISGHKSVSWYQQVLGQGPQFIFQYYEKEERGRGNFPDRFSARQFPNYSSELNVNALLLGDSALYLCASSPGRGSLFMNTEAFFGQGTRLTVV.

The gene calls are TRBV5-5 and TRBJ2-5; possible D gene TRBD2, 5 bases. Deletions cut 0 bases from V and 1 base from J, with 10 bases between. Germline V CDR1 and CDR2: SGHKS, YYEKEE (reference sequence). This CDR3 spans 15 amino acids. This chain's CDR3 is CASSLGGGFQETQYF. The CDR3 nucleotides are TGTGCCAGCAGCTTGGGAGGCGGGTTCCAAGAGACCCAGTACTTC.

The chain links TRBV7-9 to TRBJ2-4; 10 bases are shared with TRBD1. J was trimmed by 7 bases and V by 1 base; bases with no gene match: 1. Germline V gives CDR1 SEHNR, CDR2 FQNEAQ (reference sequence). The CDR3 totals 14 residues. This CDR3 is CASSLGQGANIQYF. The CDR3 nucleotides read TGTGCCAGCAGCTTAGGACAGGGGGCGAACATTCAGTACTTC.

Here the CDR3 reads CASSLEGVQPQHF. As DNA, the CDR3 is TGCGCCAGCAGCTTAGAGGGGGTTCAGCCCCAGCATTTT. V is TRBV5-1 and J is TRBJ1-5; weak D call: TRBD1 (6 bases). The CDR3 sequence is 13 residues long. Germline CDR1 SGHRS, CDR2 YFSETQ. V shed 2 bases and J shed 6 bases, with 9 bases lying between them.